The sequence of this TCR beta chain was determined in a study of CXCR3-negative and CXCR3-positive naive CD8 T cells. With UMI labels, 5' RACE was used to prepare the TRB cDNA libraries. For each CDR3 protein, TCRdb gives one entry from its re-call of the 5' RACE reads, without DNA. Recorded here are about 43,000 distinct CDR3 sequences; the top ten clones represent around 10%. Study results and limitations: CXCR3-negative and CXCR3-positive naive cells shared comparable TRBV-TRBJ usage, but memory cells did not. Similarly elevated diversity marked both naive subsets, with memory CD8+ cells showing far lower diversity.

CDR1 SEHNR and CDR2 FQNEAQ come from the germline V gene (reference sequence). The CDR3 covers 14 residues. As to this clonotype: Its specificity is not known.

In triplicate, each CD8+ T cell subset was sorted at under 350,000 cells per replicate. The TCR originated in a human donor in good health. Some clones in this sample may be carry-over from other donors' samples. The gene calls are TRBV7-9 and TRBJ2-2. The specimen was memory CD8+ T cells from blood. The CDR3 region is CASSLISNTGELFF. The full variable domain, its missing parts supplied by reference TRBV7-9 and TRBJ2-2, is DTGVSQNPRHKITKRGQNVTFRCDPISEHNRLYWYRQTLGQGPEFLTYFQNEAQLEKSRLLSDRFSAERPKGSFSTLEIQRTEQGDSAMYLCASSLISNTGELFFGEGSRLTVL.